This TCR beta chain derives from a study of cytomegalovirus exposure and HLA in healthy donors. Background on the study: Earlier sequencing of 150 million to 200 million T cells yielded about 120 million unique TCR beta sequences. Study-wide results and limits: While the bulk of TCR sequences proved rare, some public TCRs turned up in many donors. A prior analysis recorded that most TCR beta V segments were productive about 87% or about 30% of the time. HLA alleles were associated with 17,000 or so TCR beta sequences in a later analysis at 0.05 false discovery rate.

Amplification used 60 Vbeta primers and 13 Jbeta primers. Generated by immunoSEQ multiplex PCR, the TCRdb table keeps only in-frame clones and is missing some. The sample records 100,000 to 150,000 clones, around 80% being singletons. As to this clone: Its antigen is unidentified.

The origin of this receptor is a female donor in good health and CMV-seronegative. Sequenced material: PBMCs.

This CDR3 reads CASSERQALYTEAFF. The CDR3 DNA reads as TGTGCCAGCAGCGAACGACAGGCCTTGTACACTGAAGCTTTCTTT. This chain joins TRBV7-8 and TRBJ1-1, with a weak D call TRBD1 (6 bases). This CDR3 region has 15 residues. V lost 5 bases and J lost 3, with 16 bases in between. Germline loops: CDR1 SGHVS, CDR2 FQNEAQ. The full variable domain, its missing parts supplied by reference TRBV7-8 and TRBJ1-1, is GAGVSQSPRYKVAKRGQDVALRCDPISGHVSLFWYQQALGQGPEFLTYFQNEAQLDKSGLPSDRFFAERPEGSVSTLKIQRTQQEDSAVYLCASSERQALYTEAFFGQGTRLTVV.